This paragraph reports one T cell receptor (beta chain). Its antigen remains unidentified. The CDR3 carries no conserved terminal phenylalanine or tryptophan, so it likely arises from a read error. This sample was included in a study of cytomegalovirus exposure and HLA in healthy donors. Regarding the study as a whole: Sequencing likely generated an artifact that appeared as a cluster of highly shared sequence variants. Common viral pathogens were later found to be apparently linked to several of the most significant clusters. The number of N-insertions in an Asian-associated ancestry cluster was reportedly below the 666-donor mean in a later analysis.

This CDR3 has 13 residues. In germline, CDR1 is LGHNA, CDR2 YNFKEQ. V dropped 3 bases and J dropped 4 bases, with 10 bases sitting between them. The PCR ran on 60 Vbeta and 13 Jbeta primers. Some clones are missing from TCRdb's copy, which holds only in-frame ones; the method was immunoSEQ multiplex PCR. Of about 150,000 clones listed, around 78% were seen once; the top ten hold 13%. The chain employs TRBV4-2 and TRBJ2-7, with D tentatively TRBD1 (6 bases). Sequenced material: PBMCs. The receptor was isolated from a woman in her forties or fifties in good health and CMV-seropositive. DNA for the CDR3: TGTGCCAGCAGCCAGGTACAGGGTTACGAGCAGTACCTC. Its translation is CASSQVQGYEQYL.